This T cell receptor beta chain came from a study of T cell repertoires in cytomegalovirus infection. About the study: Public signatures in TCR beta pointed to CMV infection and matching HLA type. Findings of the study overall: Clonotypes of TCR beta that were HLA-C-restricted and CMV-specific dominated the ex vivo response. CMV carriers with the relevant HLA were identified by cumulative public TCR beta family frequency.

As for this clonotype: Its antigen is not identified.

TCRdb reprocessed the reads via MiXCR and lists one record per CDR3 protein. The data contain about half a million distinct CDR3 sequences, more than 30% of them seen just once; the ten biggest clones take up roughly a sixth. CDR1 and CDR2 from the germline V gene are SEHNR and FQNEAQ (reference sequence). V was clipped by 5 bases and J by 6 bases, with 17 bases between them. This CDR3 has 15 amino acids. Sequences were derived from cultured PBMCs, sampled from culture after CMV antigen stimulation. The sequence derives from a human donor in good health (CMV status not recorded). Some clones in this sample may be carry-over from other donors' samples. The rearrangement joins TRBV7-9 to TRBJ1-5, with D possibly being TRBD1 (5 bases). The CDR3 here is CASSLEAGKRQPQHF. The CDR3 coding sequence is TGTGCCAGCAGCCTCGAGGCAGGGAAGCGTCAGCCCCAGCATTTT. The variable domain in full, with the rest retrieved from reference TRBV7-9 and TRBJ1-5, is DTGVSQNPRHKITKRGQNVTFRCDPISEHNRLYWYRQTLGQGPEFLTYFQNEAQLEKSRLLSDRFSAERPKGSFSTLEIQRTEQGDSAMYLCASSLEAGKRQPQHFGDGTRLSIL.